Each of the 17 T cell receptor beta chains below was sequenced from the same sample in a study of T cells after yellow fever vaccination. Each CDR3 protein gets one entry after TCRdb re-called the 5' RACE reads with MiXCR. The data contain about 74,000 distinct CDR3 sequences, approximately 7% of them singletons. The starting material was CD8+ T cells sorted from PBMCs, obtained about 5 days after the first yellow fever vaccination. Receptor source: a man between 18 and 35 years old who received the YFV17D yellow fever vaccine.

This clonotype has more than one count but fewer than ten. The chain is built from TRBV12-3 or TRBV12-4 and TRBJ2-1, with D possibly being TRBD1 (6 bases). This CDR3 is built from 15 residues. V was shortened by 5 bases and J by 1 base, with 12 bases between the two germline ends. The CDR3 sequence: CASSKGQGSYNEQFF. CDR3 sequence (DNA): TGTGCCAGCAGTAAGGGGCAGGGGTCCTACAATGAGCAGTTCTTC.

This clonotype was picked up a small number of times. The chain is built from TRBV7-9 and TRBJ2-5, with D possibly TRBD2 on 5 matching bases. CDR3 length: 15 amino acids. CDR1 and CDR2 (germline): SEHNR, FQNEAQ (reference sequence). With 3 bases removed from V and 5 bases from J, the gap between germline ends came to 16 bases. For the CDR3, the DNA is TGTGCCAGCAGCTTTGCTACGACGGGCGGGGAGACCCAGTACTTC. Translated, it gives CASSFATTGGETQYF.

The genes are TRBV4-1 and TRBJ2-7, with D possibly matching TRBD2 (5 bases). In germline, CDR1 is MGHRA, CDR2 YSYEKL. The CDR3 loop spans 15 amino acids. The V end was cut by 1 base, the J end by 2 bases, with 12 bases between. The CDR3, as DNA: TGCGCCAGCAGCCAAGTATGGGCCGGGGCCTACGAGCAGTACGTC. Translation: CASSQVWAGAYEQYV.

For this clonotype: A much larger clone lies a single base off, so this may be a read error. V and J are TRBV5-1 and TRBJ2-2, with 10 bases lining up with TRBD2. The length of the CDR3 is 17 residues. Germline CDR1 SGHRS, CDR2 YFSETQ. V lost 2 bases and J lost 2; bases outside the gene matches: 6. This CDR3 reads CASSFSGGTKNTGELFF. DNA of the CDR3: TGCGCCAGCAGCTTTAGCGGGGGGACGAAAAACACCGGGGAGCTGTTTTTT.

This clonotype was counted only a few times. The V gene is TRBV20-1, the J gene TRBJ2-7; D ambiguous. The length of the CDR3 is 14 residues. CDR1 DFQATT and CDR2 SNEGSKA come from the germline V gene (reference sequence). V was cut by 1 base and J by 0 bases, with 10 bases left in between. CDR3: CSARGRSSSYEQYF. The CDR3 coding sequence is TGCAGTGCTAGAGGTCGCAGCAGCTCCTACGAGCAGTACTTC.

This clonotype was counted between two and nine times. The chain is built from TRBV5-5 and TRBJ1-6; D possibly corresponds to TRBD1 (6 bases). CDR3 length: 15 amino acids. Deletions cut 4 bases from V and 9 bases from J, with 17 bases between. From germline, CDR1 is SGHKS and CDR2 YYEKEE (reference sequence). DNA of the CDR3: TGTGCCAGCAGCCCCACGGGGGCGCTTGGTTCACCCCTCCACTTT. This translates into CASSPTGALGSPLHF.

Judged by abundance, this clonotype is medium-sized. The chain is built from TRBV6-4 and TRBJ2-2; D may be TRBD1 (5 bases). Germline lookup yields CDR1 MRHNA and CDR2 SNTAGT. CDR3 length equals 13 residues. The V end lost 2 bases, the J end lost 4 bases, and 5 bases lay between the germline ends. CDR3 sequence: CASSDRGTGELFF. The CDR3 bases are TGTGCCAGCAGTGACAGGGGCACCGGGGAGCTGTTTTTT.

Many counts were recorded for this clonotype. The chain has TRBV12-3 or TRBV12-4 and TRBJ1-2, with a tentative D call TRBD1 (6 bases). CDR3 length equals 14 residues. Trimming stripped 3 bases from V and 4 bases from J, with 12 bases between. CDR3 DNA sequence: TGTGCCAGCAGTTTTGAGGGGGTTGGCTATGGCTACACCTTC. Its translation is CASSFEGVGYGYTF.

By proportion, this clonotype is medium-sized (0.01 to 0.1%). V is TRBV20-1 and J is TRBJ1-6; D is perhaps TRBD1 (5 bases). The CDR3 runs 15 residues. The V gene's germline CDR1 is DFQATT and CDR2 SNEGSKA (reference sequence). V gave up 0 bases and J gave up 6 bases, with 12 bases separating them. CDR3 sequence: CSARDGGQINSPLHF. DNA of the CDR3: TGCAGTGCTAGAGATGGCGGACAAATTAATTCACCCCTCCACTTT.

A few counts support this clonotype. The rearrangement links TRBV27 to TRBJ1-2; 7 bases are shared with TRBD1. The CDR3 length is 14 residues. Losses at the gene ends were 6 bases for V and 6 bases for J; bases not matched to a gene: 10. From germline, CDR1 is MNHEY and CDR2 SMNVEV (reference sequence). The CDR3 DNA reads TGTGCCAGCAGCCCTCTGACAGGGAGGGATGGCTACACCTTC. As protein: CASSPLTGRDGYTF.

This clonotype appeared many times. The chain recombines TRBV7-9 with TRBJ2-3, with TRBD2 identical over 8 bases. J lost 1 base, V lost 4 bases, and 10 bases had no gene match. The CDR3 totals 17 residues. Germline CDR1 is SEHNR and CDR2 is FQNEAQ (reference sequence). The CDR3 DNA sequence: TGTGCCAGCAGCTACATAGAGCGGGGGTATGGCACAGATACGCAGTATTTT. Translation gives CASSYIERGYGTDTQYF.

In its sample, this clonotype was seen a few times. This chain connects TRBV9 to TRBJ2-1; 11 bases are shared with TRBD2. V lost 0 bases to trimming and J lost 7 bases; unmatched junction nucleotides: 3. This CDR3 comprises 15 residues. Looked up from germline, CDR1 is SGDLS and CDR2 is YYNGEE. The CDR3: CASSVVLAGGNEQFF. CDR3 DNA sequence: TGTGCCAGCAGCGTAGTATTAGCGGGGGGGAATGAGCAGTTCTTC.

This clonotype was observed at least ten times. Written as DNA, the CDR3 is TGTGCCAGCAGCTTAGTCGGGGAGGCCCAGCCCCAGCATTTT. Protein product: CASSLVGEAQPQHF. V is TRBV7-9 and J is TRBJ1-5; D not certain. This CDR3 is 14 amino acids long. Germline CDR1 and CDR2: SEHNR and FQNEAQ (reference sequence). The V gene lost 1 base and the J gene lost 7 bases, with 11 bases spanning the gap.

The V and J genes are TRBV16 and TRBJ2-7, with 7 bases identical to TRBD1. The J segment lost 2 bases and the V segment lost 0 bases, leaving 4 bases of the junction unmatched. The CDR3 consists of 15 residues. The germline V gene encodes CDR1 KGHSY and CDR2 FQNENV. CDR3 loop: CASSQSNRGTYEQYF. CDR3 DNA sequence: TGTGCCAGCAGCCAATCAAACAGGGGTACCTACGAGCAGTACTTC.

Comments on this clonotype: At one end the junction does not follow the germline gene, possibly because of a read error. The chain couples TRBV5-1 to TRBJ1-2; no clear D. The germline gives CDR1 SGHRS, CDR2 YFSETQ. This CDR3 contains 14 residues. CDR3 nucleotide sequence: TGCGCCAGCAGATTGGAGCCGGTCTGGAAAGGCTACACCTTC. Translation: CASRLEPVWKGYTF.

This clonotype was counted a few times. CDR3 nucleotide sequence: TGTGCCAGCAGTTTAGTCCGCGAGGTGGGGCAGGACTCGGAGGAGCAGTACTTC. It is translated as CASSLVREVGQDSEEQYF. This rearrangement joins TRBV12-3 or TRBV12-4 to TRBJ2-7; D assignment may be TRBD1 or TRBD2 (5 bases each). V was cut by 1 base and J by 7 bases, with 26 bases left in between. The CDR3 sequence is 18 residues long.

This clonotype was counted at least ten times. This chain joins TRBV29-1 and TRBJ2-7; tentative D call: TRBD2 (7 bases). The V end was cut by 5 bases, the J end by 4 bases, with 15 bases between. The CDR3 has 13 residues. Germline-derived CDR1 and CDR2 are SQVTM and ANQGSEA. In DNA form, the CDR3 reads TGCAGCGTTAGGGACGGGGGGCTATACGAGCAGTACTTC. Amino acid sequence: CSVRDGGLYEQYF.